The source of this T cell receptor (beta chain) is a study of blood T cell repertoires in COVID-19. Overall study: Sample material is recorded as cDNA or gDNA derived from T cells, B-cell-depleted T cells, or PBMCs.

Assay: immunoSEQ multiplex PCR; the TCRdb copy retains only in-frame clones and omits some. The sample carries tens of thousands of clones, 83% recorded once. Looked up from germline, CDR1 is LGHNT and CDR2 is FRNRAP. This CDR3 region has 12 residues. Trimming left V 4 bases short and J 13 bases short, with 17 bases between. The source of this sequence is a woman older than 75 with acute or convalescent COVID-19. Sample: peripheral blood. The genes are TRBV12-5 and TRBJ2-7; D perhaps matches TRBD2 (8 bases). In DNA, the CDR3 is TGTGCTAGTGGTTCGGGAGGGACAGCTGCATACTTC. It is translated as CASGSGGTAAYF.